In this sample, the clone carrying this TCR beta chain turned up a few times. What it binds is unknown. This sample was taken from a study of vaccination effects on CD4 cells after COVID-19. Regarding the study as a whole: Marked contraction was observed in infection-induced and vaccine-induced clones late after vaccination.

The CDR3 sequence is 15 residues long. The germline V gene has CDR1 LNHDA and CDR2 SQIVND (reference sequence). The V and J ends lost 6 bases and 7 bases, in that order; junction bases with no gene match: 11. This table comes from immunoSEQ multiplex PCR, and its TCRdb copy is limited to in-frame clones, with some not included. The sample consists of tens of thousands of clones, around 80% of them appearing once. Viral peptide pool expansion of antigen-specific CD4+ T cells preceded sequencing in the ViraFEST assay. Following 10 days of culture, CD4+ T cells were isolated. Vaccination of participants consisted of two doses of either the BNT162b2 or mRNA-1273 vaccine. None of these healthy vaccinees had been infected with SARS-CoV-2 before vaccination. Wells containing a few million PBMC each were cultured with about 9 IU/ml IL-2 and around 10 ug/ml peptides. Half-medium replacement with IL-2 medium occurred on days 3 and 7.

The TCR was taken from a human donor who received a COVID-19 vaccine. Some clones in this sample may be carry-over from other donors' samples. The V gene is TRBV19, the J gene TRBJ1-5; 8 bases fit TRBD1. Specimen: CD4+ T cells from PBMCs cultured with HCoV-NL63 spike peptides, collected after COVID-19 vaccination. In nucleotides, the CDR3 is TGTGCCAGTAGCATTCAGACAGGGGTAGGACAGCCCCAGCATTTT. Translated, it gives CASSIQTGVGQPQHF.